One and the same sample provided the 7 T cell receptor beta chains below, sequenced in a study of T cells in Graves' hyperthyroidism and ophthalmopathy. RNA transcripts gave rise to amplified TCR beta CDR3 regions. The HTBI primer set was used in a first-round RT-PCR of the TCR CDR3. TCRdb independently ran MiXCR on the multiplex PCR reads; one entry per CDR3 protein. The data show under 300,000 distinct CDR3 sequences, 20% to 25% seen once. The sample taken for sequencing was blood. These receptors were collected from a man aged 25-45 years with Graves' ophthalmopathy.

This clonotype occurred many times. This chain connects TRBV20-1 to TRBJ2-3; 7 bases fit TRBD2. The trim removed 0 bases at V and 0 bases at J, leaving 6 bases unmatched. Germline V CDR1 and CDR2: DFQATT, SNEGSKA (reference sequence). The CDR3 loop spans 16 amino acids. The CDR3 reads CSARDPQRDSTDTQYF. The CDR3 nucleotides are TGCAGTGCTAGAGATCCCCAGCGGGATAGCACAGATACGCAGTATTTT.

The V and J genes are TRBV6-1 and TRBJ2-1, with 11 bases lining up with TRBD2. This CDR3 comprises 16 residues. Germline CDR1 reads MNHNS; CDR2 reads SASEGT. J lost 5 bases, V lost 6 bases, and 9 bases had no gene match. This chain's CDR3 is CASRDIAGGPHNEQFF. The CDR3 DNA reads TGTGCCAGCAGGGACATAGCGGGAGGGCCACACAATGAGCAGTTCTTC.

This clonotype was picked up many times. This chain uses TRBV28 with TRBJ2-2, with D possibly being TRBD2 (5 bases). The V gene's germline CDR1 is MDHEN and CDR2 SYDVKM. V was trimmed by 3 bases and J by 2 bases, leaving 13 bases between them. The CDR3 runs 16 residues. The CDR3 bases are TGTGCCAGCAGTTTTATCGGGGTTCCCAACACCGGGGAGCTGTTTTTT. Its translation: CASSFIGVPNTGELFF.

This clonotype occurred many times. The rearrangement links TRBV28 to TRBJ2-1; D is ambiguous. CDR1 and CDR2 from the germline V gene are MDHEN and SYDVKM. This CDR3 has 14 amino acids. V lost 1 base to trimming and J lost 3 bases, with 7 bases between them. CDR3 DNA sequence: TGTGCCAGCAGTTTATACTCAGGCTACAATGAGCAGTTCTTC. It specifies CASSLYSGYNEQFF.

This clonotype was seen more than once but under ten times. This chain connects TRBV6-1 to TRBJ1-6, with a weak D call TRBD1 (6 bases). V shed 8 bases and J shed 5 bases, with 13 bases lying between them. The length of the CDR3 is 14 residues. CDR1 MNHNS and CDR2 SASEGT come from the germline V gene. CDR3 residues: CASGRGQNNSPLHF. The CDR3 DNA reads TGTGCCAGCGGCCGCGGACAGAATAATTCACCCCTCCACTTT.

This clonotype was detected ten times or more. J is TRBJ1-1 and V is TRBV11-3; D may be TRBD1 (5 bases). There are 14 residues in the CDR3. Germline CDR1 and CDR2: SGHNT and YENEEA. Trimming took 8 bases from V and 5 from J, leaving 18 bases between them. The CDR3 reads CASEGGQGGTEAFF. The CDR3 DNA sequence: TGTGCCAGCGAAGGAGGGCAGGGAGGAACTGAAGCTTTCTTT.

This clonotype was recorded many times. The rearrangement joins TRBV11-3 to TRBJ1-2; 7 positions agree with TRBD1. V shed 4 bases and J 2 bases; nucleotides not matched to a gene: 13. CDR1 is SGHNT, CDR2 YENEEA, per germline. The CDR3 spans 17 residues. The CDR3 protein is CASSSAGTAEKNYGYTF. The DNA of the CDR3 is TGTGCCAGCAGCTCAGCAGGGACAGCAGAAAAAAACTATGGCTACACCTTC.